This T cell receptor (beta chain) appears in the sequencing data of a study of identical twins. Looked up from germline, CDR1 is MNHEY and CDR2 is SVGEGT. CDR3 length: 14 amino acids. Trimming removed 4 bases at V and 3 bases at J, with 12 bases between. MiXCR was run by TCRdb on the 5' RACE reads, yielding one entry per CDR3 protein. The repertoire holds some 660,000 distinct CDR3 sequences, with less than 10% as singletons. The same specimen was also included in a second study, on yellow fever vaccine responses in identical twins. From that second work: Twin vaccine T cell responses reportedly seemed partly convergent, partly personalized.

The genes are TRBV6-2 or TRBV6-3 and TRBJ1-1; maybe TRBD1 (5 bases). The sequence came from a woman aged 18 to 35 in good health. The sample was PBMCs. CDR3 nucleotide sequence: TGTGCCAGCAGTTCCAAAACCAGGGACACTGAAGCTTTCTTT. It encodes CASSSKTRDTEAFF.